This T cell receptor beta chain appears in the sequencing data of a study of glioma-infiltrating T cells. Study-level findings and limits: Gliomas, especially low-grade, showed above-expected tissue-blood divergence; non-neoplastic patients showed below. Only very few CDR3 sequences appeared in both tissue and blood.

Amplification of TCR alpha and beta CDR3 regions from RNA used iRepertoire nested multiplex PCR. One-step reverse transcription and amplification started from about 100-400 ng of tissue mRNA or PBMC total RNA. Each CDR3 protein gets one entry after TCRdb re-called the multiplex PCR reads with MiXCR. The sample lists fewer than 200,000 distinct CDR3 sequences; about 47% were seen once. As to this clonotype: Its antigen remains unknown.

The germline CDR1 and CDR2 sequences are GTSNPN and SVGIG (reference sequence). The CDR3 totals 13 residues. This chain uses TRBV30 with TRBJ1-1; 7 bases match TRBD1. The clonotype originates from a human donor with low-grade glioma or glioblastoma, undergoing nonglioma brain surgery, or in good health (not recorded which). Sequencing used glioma tissue, nonneoplastic brain tissue, or PBMCs (not recorded which). Written as DNA, the CDR3 is TGTGACTTTTATAGGGGGCTGGACACTGAAGCTTTCTTT. It is translated as CDFYRGLDTEAFF.